This TCR beta chain is drawn from a study of blood T cell repertoires in COVID-19. In the study overall: Both acute and convalescent COVID-19 samples were obtained from the United States, Italy and Spain. From T cells, B-cell-depleted T cells, or PBMCs came the material, which was cDNA or gDNA.

The CDR3 is 16 amino acids. V was shortened by 5 bases and J by 5 bases, with 21 bases between the two germline ends. Per the germline V gene, CDR1 is MNHEY and CDR2 is SMNVEV (reference sequence). Clones were read by immunoSEQ multiplex PCR, and TCRdb kept only the in-frame ones, dropping some. Of approximately 310,000 clones listed, approximately 83% were seen once; the top ten hold more than 2%. This clone was counted between two and nine times. Two negative PCRs, clearance, or symptom resolution characterized the recovered Cohort 3 donors. The sequencing sample was made of PBMCs or T cells enriched from blood (not recorded which). This chain joins TRBV27 and TRBJ2-5, with D possibly TRBD2 on 6 matching bases. The TCR sequence derives from a man younger than 40 who had recovered from COVID-19. The DNA of the CDR3 is TGTGCCAGCAGTGGGATAGAGGGGAGGTGGGGTGAGACCCAGTACTTC. This encodes CASSGIEGRWGETQYF.